This T cell receptor (beta chain) was recovered during a study of cytomegalovirus exposure and HLA in healthy donors (dated by TCRdb to the late 2010s). Broadly, across the study: An earlier analysis of several hundred of the donors reported about 300 Gb of sequence data and some 110 million unique TCR beta sequences obtained from 150 million to 200 million T cells. Among 300 to 450 genotyped donors of the cohort, an average of about 240,000 unique TCR beta nucleotide sequences were sequenced per donor, approximately 20% of them non-productive. Along with the 666-subject first cohort, a separate validation cohort of around 120 different subjects was used. A later genetic analysis took genome-wide SNP genotypes for about three fifths of the 666 donors and used that subset as a discovery cohort. The study profiled the T cell repertoires of about 720 subjects by immunosequencing and related them to cytomegalovirus serostatus. The aim of the study was to test whether cataloging public T cell receptors could identify signatures of past pathogen exposure. Every discovery cohort repertoire had been produced on one sequencing platform. High-throughput TCR immunosequencing, statistical association of individual TCRs with disease status, and machine learning were combined to predict cytomegalovirus infection status. HLA typing included class I and class II loci at four-digit resolution. An earlier analysis of around 640 of the donors used high-throughput TCR beta sequencing to judge whether each TCR beta V gene segment behaved as functional or pseudogenic. An early release covering roughly 600 HLA-typed donors comprised approximately 300 gigabases of sequencing data and around 80 million unique TCR sequences. A later analysis re-examined previously published TCR beta repertoires from just over 650 donors and added high-resolution HLA genotyping to investigate patterns of TCR occurrence. The number of typed donors differed by locus: about 629-630 for A, B, C, DRB1 and DQB1; 500 to 550 for DQA1; 606 for DPA1; and 400 to 480 for DPB1. Among the approximately 420 genotyped donors, about 85% belonged to the genetic ancestry cluster associated with self-reported Caucasian donors. Rather than using new phenotypic data, the later analysis identified candidate immune exposures from TCR beta sequences and from how often those sequences occurred across donors. Alongside the repertoire data, information on donor age, sex, ethnicity and CMV serostatus was compiled. A few DR-DQ haplotypes were treated as single units for association and clustering because of strong linkage in the cohort. Results the study describes overall, beyond this receptor: The study gave a list of some 150 TCR beta chains associated with cytomegalovirus. Compared with equally common non-associated chains, HLA-associated TCR beta chains in a later analysis were more clonally expanded and had lower generation probabilities. In an earlier analysis of some 540 of the donors, most TCR beta V segments appeared in productive rearrangements about 90% or about 30% of the time, broadly matching IMGT annotations. An association between a missense DCLRE1C variant and V-gene and J-gene trimming of TCR beta chains was found in a later genetic analysis and replicated in an independent cohort. Compared with the roughly 710-donor mean, donors in an Asian-associated ancestry cluster had fewer N-insertions in productive TCRs, according to a later genetic analysis. The sequencing pipeline was judged likely to have produced a cluster of highly shared sequence variants as a technical artifact. Linkage disequilibrium might explain the correlated functional status among segregating V segments, but an unknown experimental factor could not be excluded. Specific HLA alleles were associated with around 18,000 TCR beta sequences at a false discovery rate of 0.05 in a later analysis. In a later analysis, TCR association rates were found to vary across HLA loci, with the most associated TCRs seen for DRB1 alleles and the fewest for HLA-C alleles. A further reported finding was that TCR beta sequences accurately predicted the HLA-A and HLA-B alleles for most subjects in the first cohort. This cohort had only TCR beta chains sequenced, and the lack of alpha or paired-chain data limited which features could be detected. Because HLA typing was unavailable for some donors at each locus, only the typed subset was used in association tests. It was suggested by the authors that the approach could potentially be generalized to other disease states and immunological phenotypes. Cytomegalovirus status was reported to be diagnosed by the classifier with high specificity and sensitivity in both the original and validation cohorts. Three of the identified cytomegalovirus-associated TCR beta chains were confirmed in vitro to be specific for cytomegalovirus antigens. While some public TCRs were present in many individuals, most TCR sequences turned up only very rarely across donors. CMV serostatus was the only immune exposure information available for the cohort. When HLA alleles, especially DR and DQ, strongly co-occurred, attributing TCR associations to individual alleles was difficult. According to a later analysis, parvovirus B19, influenza, CMV and Epstein-Barr virus appeared linked to several top co-occurrence clusters. Presence/absence analyses assumed roughly uniform sequencing depth across donors, an assumption that may not hold. The earlier analysis of a few hundred of the donors excluded about 16 rarely observed V segments, including chromosome 9 orphons, because counts were too low. A later analysis found that most CMV-associated TCR beta chains appeared HLA-restricted, with HLA associations seemingly driven largely by CMV exposure.

The cohort consisted of approximately 670 healthy bone marrow donors. At the time of sampling, all cohort members were nominally healthy, though unrecorded immune exposures were likely present. The donor was CMV seronegative and was included in the group of under 450 seronegative cohort members. Each donor provided a peripheral blood sample, and peripheral blood mononuclear cells were used for TCR beta sequencing. The Qiagen DNeasy Blood Extraction Kit was used to extract genomic DNA from the blood cell samples. The method was the immunoSEQ multiplex PCR assay. A mixture of 60 forward primers for TCR Vbeta segments and 13 reverse primers for TCR Jbeta segments was used in the multiplex PCR. Amplification of the CDR3 region of rearranged TCR beta genes was performed with a multiplex PCR assay on genomic DNA. On the Illumina HiSeq System, the amplified TCR beta libraries were sequenced as 87-base-pair reads. From the authors' description of their analysis: In a later analysis, 77 million or so unique TCR beta chains were counted across the 690 or so repertoires, and roughly 11 million of these chains were shared by at least two donors. To remove PCR and sequencing errors, raw reads were error-corrected and collapsed into unique sequences using a nearest-neighbor algorithm that merged closely related sequences. Alignment of CDR3 sequences to IMGT reference sequences was used to assign V, D and J gene segments. Each retained sequence needed at least a six-nucleotide match to both a V gene segment and a J gene segment. A rearrangement counted as productive if the CDR3 had no stop codons and remained in frame with V and J, and every other rearrangement counted as non-productive. CDR3 was defined according to IMGT convention as the region running from the second conserved V-encoded cysteine to the conserved J-encoded phenylalanine. The earlier analysis of about 530 of the donors excluded any sequence lacking an unambiguous match to a single V gene segment. An earlier analysis of 587 of the donors classified V segments as functional when productive rearrangements were above 56.7% and as segregating when the standard deviation between donors was above 5%. A statistical classification framework was developed to diagnose cytomegalovirus status using the catalog of TCR beta chain sequences. In a later analysis, TCR nucleotide sequences were compared against IMGT/GENE-DB human TR gene sequences so that V and J genes could be assigned. In a later analysis, CDR3 sequences and most-parsimonious VDJ recombination scenarios were assigned using the TCRdist pipeline. In a later analysis, each TCR beta chain was defined by its CDR3 amino acid sequence together with its V-gene family, and reads lacking a unique V-gene family were excluded. As a way to deal with suspected cross-contamination and a sequencing artifact, a later analysis dropped 500 to 700 nucleotide sequences that were highly shared and had low generation probability. A later analysis calculated a clonal expansion index for each public chain from normalized within-repertoire ranks of inferred template counts. Generation probabilities in a later analysis came from a VDJ recombination model fitted to out-of-frame rearrangements, and those results were checked against IGoR. In a later analysis, TCR-TCR, TCR-HLA and TCR-CMV co-occurrence was scored with hypergeometric tests, and a repertoire-size bias correction was applied to TCR pairs. In a later analysis, false discovery rates were estimated by permuting HLA or CMV assignments 20 times. In a later analysis, co-occurring TCRs were grouped with DBSCAN, and TCRdist sequence similarity was added when clustering was performed within HLA-allele-positive subsets. Co-occurrence clustering excluded repertoires with fewer than 30,000 or more than 120,000 public chains, plus five with anomalous nucleotide sharing. TCRdb took over this immuneACCESS table, retaining in-frame rearrangements with V and J assigned. Such tables are incomplete; in checked studies, under half of the missing clones stem from an unresolved V gene, and the remainder is unexplained. The V and J calls and clone size were taken over from that table, and D and trimming were inferred from the DNA. The sample table records under 200,000 clones. Approximately 2.3% of the sample is held by the ten biggest clonotypes.

Note on this clone: Its specific antigen is unknown.

The specimen sequenced was PBMCs. This receptor was identified in a man aged 30-40 years in good health and CMV-seronegative.

The bases are TGTGCCAGCAGCTTCCAGGGAGGGGATGGCTACACCTTC. This translates into CASSFQGGDGYTF. The chain joins TRBV7-3 to TRBJ1-2, and the D gene may be TRBD1, 5 bases matching. Counted from cysteine to phenylalanine, this CDR3 has 13 amino acids. Here the CDR3 DNA is all that survives: 39 bases in frame from base 1. Via the germline V gene, CDR1 is SGHTA and CDR2 FQGTGA. V sheds 3 bases and J sheds 6 bases, leaving 11 bases between their ends.